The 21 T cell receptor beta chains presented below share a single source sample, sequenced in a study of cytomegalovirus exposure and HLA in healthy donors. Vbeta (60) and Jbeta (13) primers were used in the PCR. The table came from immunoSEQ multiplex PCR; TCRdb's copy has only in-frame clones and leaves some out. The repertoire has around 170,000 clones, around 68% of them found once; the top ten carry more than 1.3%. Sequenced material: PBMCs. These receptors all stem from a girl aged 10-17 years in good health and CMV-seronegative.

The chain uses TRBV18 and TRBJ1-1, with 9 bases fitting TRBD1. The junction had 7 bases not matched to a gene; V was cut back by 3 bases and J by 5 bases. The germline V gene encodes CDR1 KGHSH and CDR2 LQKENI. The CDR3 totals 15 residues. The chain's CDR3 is CASSPRDRAGTEAFF. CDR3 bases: TGTGCCAGCTCACCGAGGGACAGGGCTGGTACTGAAGCTTTCTTT.

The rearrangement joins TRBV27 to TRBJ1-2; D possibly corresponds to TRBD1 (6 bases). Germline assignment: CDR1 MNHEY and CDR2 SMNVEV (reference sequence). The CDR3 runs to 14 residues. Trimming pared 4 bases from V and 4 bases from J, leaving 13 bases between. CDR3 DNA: TGTGCCAGCAGTTCTTCCTTGACAGGCTATGGCTACACCTTC. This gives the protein CASSSSLTGYGYTF.

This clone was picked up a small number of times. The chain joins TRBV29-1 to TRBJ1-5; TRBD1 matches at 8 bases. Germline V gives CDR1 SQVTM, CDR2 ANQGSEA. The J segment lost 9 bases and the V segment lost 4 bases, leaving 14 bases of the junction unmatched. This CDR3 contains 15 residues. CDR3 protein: CSVVVQGGTNGPQHF. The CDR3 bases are TGCAGCGTTGTAGTACAGGGGGGAACTAATGGGCCCCAGCATTTT.

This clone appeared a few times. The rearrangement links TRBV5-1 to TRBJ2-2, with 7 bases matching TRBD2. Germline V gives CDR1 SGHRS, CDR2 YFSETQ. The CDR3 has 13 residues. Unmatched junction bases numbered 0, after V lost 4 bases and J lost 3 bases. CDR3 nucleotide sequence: TGCGCCAGCAGCGGGGGGGACACCGGGGAGCTGTTTTTT. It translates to CASSGGDTGELFF.

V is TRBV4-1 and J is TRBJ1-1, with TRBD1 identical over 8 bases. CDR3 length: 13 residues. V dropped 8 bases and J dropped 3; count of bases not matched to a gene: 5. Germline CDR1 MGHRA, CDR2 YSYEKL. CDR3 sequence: CASAQTGDTEAFF. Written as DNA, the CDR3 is TGCGCCAGCGCCCAGACAGGGGACACTGAAGCTTTCTTT.

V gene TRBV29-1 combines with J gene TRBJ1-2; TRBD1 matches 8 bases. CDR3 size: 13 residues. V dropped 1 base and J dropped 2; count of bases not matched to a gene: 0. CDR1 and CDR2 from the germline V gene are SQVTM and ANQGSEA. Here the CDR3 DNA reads TGCAGCGTTGAAGGGACAGGGAACTATGGCTACACCTTC. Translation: CSVEGTGNYGYTF.

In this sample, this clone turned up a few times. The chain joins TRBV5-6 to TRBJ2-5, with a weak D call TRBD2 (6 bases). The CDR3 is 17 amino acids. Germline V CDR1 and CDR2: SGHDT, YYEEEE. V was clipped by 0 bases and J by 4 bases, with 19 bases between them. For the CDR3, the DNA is TGTGCCAGCAGCTTGGAGGGAGGTCTCCGCTTTACAGAGACCCAGTACTTC. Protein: CASSLEGGLRFTETQYF.

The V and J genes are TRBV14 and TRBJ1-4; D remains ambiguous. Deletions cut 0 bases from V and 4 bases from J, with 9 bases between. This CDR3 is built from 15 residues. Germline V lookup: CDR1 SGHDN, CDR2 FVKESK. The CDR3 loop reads CASSQDSSFNEKLFF. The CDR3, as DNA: TGTGCCAGCAGCCAAGATAGCAGCTTTAATGAAAAACTGTTTTTT.

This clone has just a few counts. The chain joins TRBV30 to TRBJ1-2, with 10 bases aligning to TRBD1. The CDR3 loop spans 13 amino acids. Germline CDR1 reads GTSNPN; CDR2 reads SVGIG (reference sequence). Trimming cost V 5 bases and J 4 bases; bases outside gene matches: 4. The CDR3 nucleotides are TGTGCCTGGGCGACAGGGGGCGGCTATGGCTACACCTTC. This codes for CAWATGGGYGYTF.

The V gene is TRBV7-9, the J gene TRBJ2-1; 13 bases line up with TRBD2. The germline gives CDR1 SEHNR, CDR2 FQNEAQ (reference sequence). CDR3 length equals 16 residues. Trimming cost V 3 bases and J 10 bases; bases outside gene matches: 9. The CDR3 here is CASSFPGLAGNWEQFF. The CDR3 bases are TGTGCCAGCAGCTTCCCGGGACTAGCGGGGAATTGGGAGCAGTTCTTC.

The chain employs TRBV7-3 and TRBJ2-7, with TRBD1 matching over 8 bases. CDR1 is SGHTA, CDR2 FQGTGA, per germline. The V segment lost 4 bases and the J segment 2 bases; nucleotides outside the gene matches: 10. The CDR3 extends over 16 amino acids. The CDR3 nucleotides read TGTGCCAGCAGCTCCCTTTTGAAACAGGGGGCCTACGAGCAGTACTTC. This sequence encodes CASSSLLKQGAYEQYF.

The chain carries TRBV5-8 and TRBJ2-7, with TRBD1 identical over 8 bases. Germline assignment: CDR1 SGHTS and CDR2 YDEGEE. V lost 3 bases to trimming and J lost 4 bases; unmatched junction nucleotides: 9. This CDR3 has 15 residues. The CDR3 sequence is CASSSRSGGMYEQYF. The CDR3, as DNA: TGTGCCAGCAGCTCCAGGTCAGGGGGCATGTACGAGCAGTACTTC.

The CDR3 DNA reads as TGTGCCAGCTCAGGGTTAAGGGGGGGGGACGGCTACGAGCAGTACTTC. Amino acids: CASSGLRGGDGYEQYF. This sequence joins TRBV2 and TRBJ2-7; D possibly corresponds to TRBD2 (7 bases). V shed 8 bases and J shed 3 bases, with 23 bases lying between them. Germline CDR1 SNHLY, CDR2 FYNNEI. The CDR3 consists of 16 residues.

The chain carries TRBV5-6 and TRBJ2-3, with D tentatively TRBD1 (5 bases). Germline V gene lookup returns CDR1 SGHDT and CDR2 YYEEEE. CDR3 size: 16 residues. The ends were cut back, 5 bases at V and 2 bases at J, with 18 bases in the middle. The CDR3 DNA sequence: TGTGCCAGCAGTAAAGCTTCGTCTGGGGCCACAGATACGCAGTATTTT. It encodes CASSKASSGATDTQYF.

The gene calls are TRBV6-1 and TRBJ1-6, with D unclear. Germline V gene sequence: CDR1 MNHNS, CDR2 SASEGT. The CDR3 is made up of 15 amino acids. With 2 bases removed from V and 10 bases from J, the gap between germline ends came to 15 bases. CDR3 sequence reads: CASSENIIPGSPLHF. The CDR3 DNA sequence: TGTGCCAGCAGTGAAAATATTATCCCGGGGTCACCCCTCCACTTT.

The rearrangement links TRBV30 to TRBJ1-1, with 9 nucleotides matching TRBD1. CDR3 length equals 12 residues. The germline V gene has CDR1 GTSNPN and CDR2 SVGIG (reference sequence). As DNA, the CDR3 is TGTGCACGGACAGGGGTTAACACTGAAGCTTTCTTT. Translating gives CARTGVNTEAFF.

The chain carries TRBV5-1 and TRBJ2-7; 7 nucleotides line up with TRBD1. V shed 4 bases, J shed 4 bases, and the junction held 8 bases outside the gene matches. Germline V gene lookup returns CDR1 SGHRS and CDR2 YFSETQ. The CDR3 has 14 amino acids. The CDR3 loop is CASSTRRGSYEQYF. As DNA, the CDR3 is TGCGCCAGCAGCACCCGCAGGGGGAGTTACGAGCAGTACTTC.

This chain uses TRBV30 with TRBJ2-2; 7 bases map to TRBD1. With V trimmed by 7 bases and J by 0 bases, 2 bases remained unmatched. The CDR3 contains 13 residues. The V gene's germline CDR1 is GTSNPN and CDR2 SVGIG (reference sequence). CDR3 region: CASGTANTGELFF. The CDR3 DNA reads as TGTGCCTCCGGGACAGCGAACACCGGGGAGCTGTTTTTT.

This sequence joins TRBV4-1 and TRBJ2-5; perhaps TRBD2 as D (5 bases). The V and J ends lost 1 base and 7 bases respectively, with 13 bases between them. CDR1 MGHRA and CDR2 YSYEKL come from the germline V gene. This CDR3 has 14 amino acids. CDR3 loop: CASSQVGPAGTQYF. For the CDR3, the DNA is TGCGCCAGCAGCCAAGTAGGTCCCGCGGGGACCCAGTACTTC.

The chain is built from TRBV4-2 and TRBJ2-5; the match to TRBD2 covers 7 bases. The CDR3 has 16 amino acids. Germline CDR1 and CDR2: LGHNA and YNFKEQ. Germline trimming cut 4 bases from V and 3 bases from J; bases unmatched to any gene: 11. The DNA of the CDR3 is TGTGCCAGCAGCCCGCTTCAGGCGGGGGTGGAAGAGACCCAGTACTTC. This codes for CASSPLQAGVEETQYF.

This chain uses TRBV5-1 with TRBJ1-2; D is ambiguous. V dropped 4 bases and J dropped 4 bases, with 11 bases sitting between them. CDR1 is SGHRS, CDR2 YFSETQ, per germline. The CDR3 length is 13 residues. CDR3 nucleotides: TGCGCCAGCAGCCCCGACGGGAGCTATGGCTACACCTTC. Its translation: CASSPDGSYGYTF.